Sequencing of this TCR beta chain was carried out in a study of T cell repertoires in cytomegalovirus infection. Study-wide context: Recently identified HLA-C-restricted CMV epitopes and well-studied HLA-B-restricted CMV epitopes were used by the study. Evidence of both CMV infection and a matching HLA type came from public TCR beta signatures.

TCRdb passed the reads through MiXCR, listing each CDR3 protein once. Of hundreds of thousands of distinct CDR3 sequences in the sample, around a third were seen once. The CDR3 runs to 16 residues. The ends were cut back, 0 bases at V and 5 bases at J, with 12 bases in the middle. Germline V gives CDR1 SGDLS, CDR2 YYNGEE. This clonotype turned up a few times. Its antigen is unidentified. The material sequenced was cultured CD8+ T cells from PBMCs, taken from culture after CMV antigen stimulation. The chain uses TRBV9 and TRBJ1-6, with D unresolved. This receptor was obtained from a human donor in good health (CMV status not recorded). Some clones in this sample may be carry-over from other donors' samples. The CDR3 bases are TGTGCCAGCAGCGTAGCCGGAGGGCTAAATAATTCACCCCTCCACTTT. Amino acids: CASSVAGGLNNSPLHF. Combining the CDR3 with reference TRBV9 and TRBJ1-6 gives the whole variable domain DSGVTQTPKHLITATGQRVTLRCSPRSGDLSVYWYQQSLDQGLQFLIQYYNGEERAKGNILERFSAQQFPDLHSELNLSSLELGDSALYFCASSVAGGLNNSPLHFGNGTRLTVT.